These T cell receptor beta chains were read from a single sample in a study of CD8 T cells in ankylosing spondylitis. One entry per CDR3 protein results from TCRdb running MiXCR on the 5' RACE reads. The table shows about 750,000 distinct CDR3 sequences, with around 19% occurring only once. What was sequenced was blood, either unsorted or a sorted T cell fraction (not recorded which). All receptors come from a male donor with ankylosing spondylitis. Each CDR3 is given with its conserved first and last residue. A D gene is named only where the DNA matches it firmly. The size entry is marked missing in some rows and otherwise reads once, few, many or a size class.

TGTGCTAGTGGTTCGAATCTCGGGGGTGAGCAGTTCTTC | CASGSNLGGEQFF | TRBV12-5 | . | TRBJ2-1 | .
TGTGCCAGCAGTTTAGGGAACCTCAACTATGGCTACACCTTC | CASSLGNLNYGYTF | TRBV12-3/TRBV12-4 | few | TRBJ1-2 | .
TGTGCCAGCAGTACATGGACAGGGACCGGGGAGCTGTTTTTT | CASSTWTGTGELFF | TRBV12-3/TRBV12-4 | many | TRBJ2-2 | TRBD1
TGCAGTGCTAGACACGGGATTGAAGCTTTCTTT | CSARHGIEAFF | TRBV20-1 | . | TRBJ1-1 | .
TGCGCCAGCAGCTTAGAGCGCCTTTCCTACGAGCAGTACTTC | CASSLERLSYEQYF | TRBV5-1 | . | TRBJ2-7 | .
TGCAGTGCTAGGGGTGACGGACGGTCGAACACTGAAGCTTTCTTT | CSARGDGRSNTEAFF | TRBV20-1 | . | TRBJ1-1 | .
TGCGCCAGCAGCCCCCCCGGAGGGACACCATACAATGAGCAGTTCTTC | CASSPPGGTPYNEQFF | TRBV5-1 | . | TRBJ2-1 | .
TGTGCCTGGAAGAGACCGTTAGGGACTGAAGCTTTCTTT | CAWKRPLGTEAFF | TRBV30 | . | TRBJ1-1 | .
TGCAGTCATATCGGGACAGAAGACACAGATACGCAGTATTTT | CSHIGTEDTDTQYF | TRBV29-1 | few | TRBJ2-3 | TRBD1
TGTGCCAGCAGCCAAGACTGGACGAGTGGGGGCTACACCTTC | CASSQDWTSGGYTF | TRBV3-1 | . | TRBJ1-2 | .
TGTGCCAGCAGTTACCTCCGGTCGGGAAACAATGAGCAGTTCTTC | CASSYLRSGNNEQFF | TRBV6-5 | few | TRBJ2-1 | .
TGTGCCAGCAGCGAGACTTTAACAGATACGCAGTATTTT | CASSETLTDTQYF | TRBV9 | . | TRBJ2-3 | .
TGCAGTGCTAGAGGTGGGCTAGCGGGGGCCAATACGCAGTATTTT | CSARGGLAGANTQYF | TRBV20-1 | . | TRBJ2-3 | TRBD2
TGTGCCACCAGCAGAGATCCGCAGGGTCGGTACGAGCAGTACTTC | CATSRDPQGRYEQYF | TRBV15 | . | TRBJ2-7 | .
TGTGCCAGCAGCTTGGGGTCCCGGGACATCTACGAGCAGTACTTC | CASSLGSRDIYEQYF | TRBV7-2 | . | TRBJ2-7 | .
TGTGCCAGCAGCTTAGGGCCGGGAGGATCCTACGAGCAGTACTTC | CASSLGPGGSYEQYF | TRBV7-3 | . | TRBJ2-7 | TRBD2
TGCAGTGCCACTCGAGGACTAGCGGGAGGCAACATTCAGTACTTC | CSATRGLAGGNIQYF | TRBV20-1 | . | TRBJ2-4 | TRBD2
TGTGCCAGCAGCCCACAGGGGGCTGGTTACAATGAGCAGTTCTTC | CASSPQGAGYNEQFF | TRBV14 | . | TRBJ2-1 | TRBD1
TGTGCCAGCAGCTTAAATGGGGGATGGGGTGAAAAACTGTTTTTT | CASSLNGGWGEKLFF | TRBV7-2 | few | TRBJ1-4 | .
TGTGCCTGGAGTTTTGCAGATACGCAGTATTTT | CAWSFADTQYF | TRBV30 | few | TRBJ2-3 | .
TGTGCCACCAGAGCTGGGACAGGTGGAGCTGATACGCAGTATTTT | CATRAGTGGADTQYF | TRBV24-1 | few | TRBJ2-3 | TRBD1
TGTGCCAGCAGTCCTCGACAGGGTGGAGCTTATGGCTACACCTTC | CASSPRQGGAYGYTF | TRBV27 | . | TRBJ1-2 | TRBD1
TGCAGTGCCACGCGTCTGGACCGACGCAATGAGCAGTTCTTC | CSATRLDRRNEQFF | TRBV20-1 | many | TRBJ2-1 | .
TGCGCCAACAGCCAAGATCCCCAGGCCCCAGGCTACACCTTC | CANSQDPQAPGYTF | TRBV4-1 | . | TRBJ1-2 | .